Below are 28 T cell receptor beta chains sequenced from a single sample in a study of T cell responses to AZD1222 COVID-19 vaccine. The method was immunoSEQ multiplex PCR; TCRdb's version includes in-frame clones alone and lacks a portion of them. The sample records around 150,000 clones, approximately 88% being singletons. The sample in question was peripheral blood, obtained on day 0 of AZD1222 vaccination. Source of these receptors: an adult in good health.

The chain combines TRBV5-4 with TRBJ1-2, with D maybe TRBD1 (5 bases). Germline loops: CDR1 SGHNT, CDR2 YYREEE (reference sequence). V lost 5 bases and J lost 2, with 13 bases in between. CDR3 size: 14 residues. CDR3 sequence: CASSSGRPNYGYTF. The CDR3 region has the DNA TGTGCCAGCAGTTCGGGACGGCCGAACTATGGCTACACCTTC.

This clone has more than one count but fewer than ten. V and J are TRBV23-1 and TRBJ1-2, with a weak D call TRBD1 (5 bases). Being an ORF, TRBV23-1 has a function that is uncertain. The CDR3 spans 14 residues. Trimming took 0 bases from V and 10 from J, leaving 15 bases between them. Written as DNA, the CDR3 is TGCGCCAGCAGTCAATCGTCGGGGCCCGCGTCCTACACCTTC. It codes for CASSQSSGPASYTF.

The CDR3 sequence: CASSAGTSGSEEQYF. Here the CDR3 DNA reads TGTGCCAGCTCAGCTGGGACTAGCGGGTCAGAAGAGCAGTACTTC. The V call is TRBV18, the J call TRBJ2-7; 12 bases are shared with TRBD2. This CDR3 is built from 15 residues. V shed 5 bases, J shed 7 bases, and the junction held 9 bases outside the gene matches. The germline gives CDR1 KGHSH, CDR2 LQKENI.

The chain is built from TRBV28 and TRBJ1-5; possibly TRBD1 for D (5 bases). CDR1 MDHEN and CDR2 SYDVKM come from the germline V gene. The CDR3 runs 14 residues. Trimming pared 11 bases from V and 1 base from J, leaving 15 bases between. CDR3 residues: CASGGVFSNQPQHF. CDR3 in DNA: TGTGCCTCCGGGGGGGTTTTCAGCAATCAGCCCCAGCATTTT.

This chain connects TRBV11-3 to TRBJ1-3, with TRBD1 matching over 9 bases. Trimming removed 6 bases from V and 0 bases from J; junction bases left unmatched: 9. This CDR3 region has 17 residues. Looked up from germline, CDR1 is SGHNT and CDR2 is YENEEA. The CDR3 spells CASSLIGQGPSGNTIYF. Written as DNA, the CDR3 is TGTGCCAGCAGTCTTATCGGACAGGGGCCCTCTGGAAACACCATATATTTT.

The genes are TRBV15 and TRBJ1-5; 9 bases align to TRBD1. With 2 bases clipped from V and 5 bases from J, the junction kept 7 bases outside the gene matches. Germline V gene data show CDR1 as LNHNV and CDR2 as YYDKDF (reference sequence). CDR3 size: 16 residues. CDR3 nucleotides: TGTGCCACCAGCAGATCGTGGACAGGGGAGGATCAGCCCCAGCATTTT. It translates to CATSRSWTGEDQPQHF. The full variable domain, with the rest looked up from reference TRBV15 and TRBJ1-5, is DAMVIQNPRYQVTQFGKPVTLSCSQTLNHNVMYWYQQKSSQAPKLLFHYYDKDFNNEADTPDNFQSRRPNTSFCFLDIRSPGLGDTAMYLCATSRSWTGEDQPQHFGDGTRLSIL.

As DNA, the CDR3 is TGTGCCAGCAAGGCGGAGGCGGGACGCACAGATACGCAGTATTTT. It specifies CASKAEAGRTDTQYF. The chain has TRBV6-4 and TRBJ2-3; D may be TRBD2 (6 bases). V lost 7 bases and J lost 1, with 15 bases in between. This CDR3 has 15 residues. The V gene's germline CDR1 is MRHNA and CDR2 SNTAGT.

This sequence joins TRBV5-4 and TRBJ2-5, with TRBD2 identical over 14 bases. From germline, CDR1 is SGHNT and CDR2 YYREEE (reference sequence). J gave up 7 bases and V 0 bases, and 8 bases lay outside the gene matches. The CDR3 spans 17 residues. The CDR3 nucleotides are TGTGCCAGCAGCTTGGGGGGACTAGCGGGAGCGGGTGGGACCCAGTACTTC. It is translated as CASSLGGLAGAGGTQYF.

The V and J genes are TRBV6-2 or TRBV6-3 and TRBJ1-2; possible D gene TRBD1, 6 bases. This CDR3 has 16 amino acids. The germline CDR1 and CDR2 sequences are MNHEY and SVGEGT. Trimming shortened V by 2 bases and J by 0 bases, and 13 bases separated the two germline ends. The CDR3 loop is CASSYGGPSPNYGYTF. CDR3 coding DNA: TGTGCCAGCAGTTACGGGGGGCCATCCCCTAACTATGGCTACACCTTC.

The genes are TRBV20-1 and TRBJ1-4; TRBD1 agrees at 7 bases. The junction had 7 bases not matched to a gene; V was cut back by 3 bases and J by 6 bases. Germline assignment: CDR1 DFQATT and CDR2 SNEGSKA (reference sequence). The CDR3 has 14 residues. CDR3 sequence: CSASPQGRHEKLFF. In nucleotides, the CDR3 is TGCAGTGCTAGTCCACAGGGGCGGCATGAAAAACTGTTTTTT.

The J gene is TRBJ2-1, the V gene TRBV6-5, with D maybe TRBD2 (7 bases). Germline CDR1 reads MNHEY; CDR2 reads SVGAGI. Between the trimmed V and J ends, which lost 7 bases and 1 base, there was a span of 11 bases. The CDR3 spans 14 residues. CDR3 protein: CASKRGGSYNEQFF. The CDR3 DNA follows: TGTGCCAGCAAGAGGGGGGGATCCTACAATGAGCAGTTCTTC.

V gene TRBV5-1 combines with J gene TRBJ1-1; D is undetermined. Germline V lookup: CDR1 SGHRS, CDR2 YFSETQ. V gave up 0 bases and J gave up 0 bases, with 9 bases separating them. This CDR3 is 15 amino acids long. This CDR3 reads CASSLAGFMNTEAFF. As DNA, the CDR3 is TGCGCCAGCAGCTTGGCGGGTTTCATGAACACTGAAGCTTTCTTT.

The rearrangement links TRBV5-1 to TRBJ2-7, with 14 bases matching TRBD2. V lost 2 bases to trimming and J lost 3 bases; unmatched junction nucleotides: 7. This CDR3 contains 17 residues. Germline CDR1 is SGHRS and CDR2 is YFSETQ. Written as DNA, the CDR3 is TGCGCCAGCAGCTTCCGGACTAGCGGGAGGACGGGCTACGAGCAGTACTTC. This encodes CASSFRTSGRTGYEQYF.

This chain links TRBV9 with TRBJ1-4; the match to TRBD1 covers 8 bases. The CDR3 runs 15 residues. The trim removed 4 bases at V and 7 bases at J, leaving 9 bases unmatched. The germline V gene has CDR1 SGDLS and CDR2 YYNGEE. CDR3 loop: CASSPGQGGREKLFF. DNA for the CDR3: TGTGCCAGCAGCCCAGGACAGGGTGGTCGTGAAAAACTGTTTTTT.

V is TRBV4-2 and J is TRBJ1-3; perhaps TRBD1 as D (5 bases). Germline V lookup: CDR1 LGHNA, CDR2 YNFKEQ. This CDR3 has 16 residues. With 1 base removed from V and 7 bases from J, the gap between germline ends came to 17 bases. CDR3 sequence reads: CASSQGREGAGNTIYF. The CDR3 nucleotides read TGTGCCAGCAGCCAAGGTCGGGAAGGGGCGGGCAACACCATATATTTT.

This sequence joins TRBV2 and TRBJ2-1; TRBD2 aligns across 15 bases. V lost 6 bases, J lost 7 bases, and 4 bases stayed unmatched. The germline gives CDR1 SNHLY, CDR2 FYNNEI. This CDR3 is built from 15 residues. The CDR3 nucleotides read TGTGCCAGCAGGGCGGGACTAGCGGGAGGAAATGAGCAGTTCTTC. Translating gives CASRAGLAGGNEQFF. The whole variable domain, filled in from reference TRBV2 and TRBJ2-1, reads EPEVTQTPSHQVTQMGQEVILRCVPISNHLYFYWYRQILGQKVEFLVSFYNNEISEKSEIFDDQFSVERPDGSNFTLKIRSTKLEDSAMYFCASRAGLAGGNEQFFGPGTRLTVL.

This rearrangement joins TRBV6-2 or TRBV6-3 to TRBJ1-2, with D perhaps matching TRBD1 (5 bases). Trimming took 2 bases from V and 3 from J, leaving 13 bases between them. This CDR3 is 15 amino acids long. Germline values: CDR1 MNHEY, CDR2 SVGEGT. The CDR3 sequence is CASSYGLGTYYGYTF. The CDR3 nucleotides are TGTGCCAGCAGTTACGGTTTGGGGACCTACTATGGCTACACCTTC.

V is TRBV5-4 and J is TRBJ2-1, with unresolved D. Trimming took off 4 bases at V and 9 bases at J, with 11 bases between the two ends. The CDR3 is 12 residues long. Germline V lookup: CDR1 SGHNT, CDR2 YYREEE (reference sequence). The chain's CDR3 is CASSRRSGEQFF. CDR3 coding DNA: TGTGCCAGCAGCAGACGGAGTGGTGAGCAGTTCTTC.

The J gene is TRBJ1-2, the V gene TRBV27; D not certain. Trimming left V 6 bases short and J 8 bases short, with 13 bases between. Germline V gives CDR1 MNHEY, CDR2 SMNVEV (reference sequence). This CDR3 comprises 12 residues. CDR3 region: CASRHTSRGYTF. The CDR3 DNA reads as TGTGCCAGCAGGCATACCTCACGAGGCTACACCTTC.

The chain recombines TRBV11-2 with TRBJ2-7; TRBD1 aligns across 9 bases. CDR3 length: 15 residues. CDR1 and CDR2 (germline): SGHAT, FQNNGV. Trimming at V came to 5 bases and at J to 4 bases, leaving 9 bases not matched to a gene. For the CDR3, the DNA is TGTGCCAGCAGCCGTTCGGGACAGGGCGGGTACGAGCAGTACTTC. Translated, it gives CASSRSGQGGYEQYF.

The chain carries TRBV7-9 and TRBJ2-3; TRBD2 might be the D (6 bases). This CDR3 is built from 17 residues. Trimming removed 5 bases from V and 2 bases from J, with 20 bases in between. Germline CDR1 SEHNR, CDR2 FQNEAQ (reference sequence). This CDR3 is CASSGRLGLDPTDTQYF. CDR3 nucleotide sequence: TGTGCCAGCAGCGGCCGCCTGGGACTCGACCCCACAGATACGCAGTATTTT.

The chain carries TRBV29-1 and TRBJ1-2, with a possible D match to TRBD1 (6 bases). V lost 2 bases and J 5 bases, leaving 12 bases between the germline ends. The germline V gene encodes CDR1 SQVTM and CDR2 ANQGSEA. This CDR3 region has 13 residues. Here the CDR3 DNA reads TGCAGCGTTGAATGGGACATATCGTATGGCTACACCTTC. The encoded protein is CSVEWDISYGYTF.

The table lists this clone with a count of one. The V call is TRBV3-1 (or the pseudogene TRBV3-2), the J call TRBJ2-5, with TRBD2 identical over 9 bases. This CDR3 contains 16 residues. Germline V gives CDR1 LGHDT, CDR2 YNNKEL (reference sequence). V trimming: 3 bases; J trimming: 6 bases; junction bases outside the gene matches: 11. The CDR3 here is CASSHMREGGGKTQYF. The CDR3 DNA reads as TGTGCCAGCAGCCACATGCGGGAGGGAGGGGGAAAGACCCAGTACTTC.

This clone occurred a few times. This CDR3 is CASSYSTGDNYGYTF. The CDR3 nucleotides are TGTGCCAGCAGTTACTCGACAGGGGATAACTATGGCTACACCTTC. The gene calls are TRBV6-5 and TRBJ1-2; TRBD1 agrees at 8 bases. CDR1 is MNHEY and CDR2 is SVGAGI in the germline V gene. Trimming cost V 0 bases and J 1 base; bases outside gene matches: 1. The CDR3 has 15 amino acids.

The chain employs TRBV28 and TRBJ2-5; maybe TRBD2 (5 bases). With 7 bases removed from V and 6 bases from J, the gap between germline ends came to 12 bases. The CDR3 covers 12 residues. Germline-derived CDR1 and CDR2 are MDHEN and SYDVKM. CDR3 residues: CASTAGMQTQYF. The CDR3 nucleotides are TGTGCCAGCACGGCGGGTATGCAGACCCAGTACTTC.

This clone was detected a few times. The chain carries TRBV4-3 and TRBJ1-2, with D uncertain. Between the trimmed V and J ends, which lost 0 bases and 8 bases, there was a span of 10 bases. From germline, CDR1 is LGHNA and CDR2 YSLEER. The CDR3 length is 13 residues. The DNA of the CDR3 is TGCGCCAGCAGCCAAGAGATCGCAGTAGGCTACACCTTC. Translated: CASSQEIAVGYTF.

The genes are TRBV27 and TRBJ2-7; D is unclear. CDR3 length: 14 amino acids. CDR1 MNHEY and CDR2 SMNVEV come from the germline V gene (reference sequence). V was clipped by 3 bases and J by 1 base, with 10 bases between them. CDR3: CASSFTRISYEQYF. CDR3 in DNA: TGTGCCAGCAGTTTTACCCGGATTTCCTACGAGCAGTACTTC.

CDR3 loop: CASSPGGTGEQYF. CDR3 DNA: TGTGCCAGCTCACCAGGGGGGACGGGGGAGCAGTACTTC. The chain uses TRBV18 and TRBJ2-7; D may be TRBD2 (6 bases). Germline CDR1 and CDR2: KGHSH and LQKENI. Trimming shortened V by 2 bases and J by 7 bases, and 12 bases separated the two germline ends. CDR3 size: 13 residues.